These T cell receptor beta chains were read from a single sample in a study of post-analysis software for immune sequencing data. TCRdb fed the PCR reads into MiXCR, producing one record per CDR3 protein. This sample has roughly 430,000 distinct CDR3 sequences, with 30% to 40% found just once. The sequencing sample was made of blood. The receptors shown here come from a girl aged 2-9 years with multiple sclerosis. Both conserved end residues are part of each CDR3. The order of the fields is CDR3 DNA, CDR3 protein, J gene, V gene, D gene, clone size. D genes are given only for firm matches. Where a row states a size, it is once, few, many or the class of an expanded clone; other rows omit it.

cdr3_nt: TGTGCCAGCAGGATAGTGACCGGTGCAGATACGCAGTATTTT; cdr3_aa: CASRIVTGADTQYF; j_call: TRBJ2-3; v_call: TRBV6-5; d_call: NA; clone_size: NA
cdr3_nt: TGCAGTGCTAAAGGCTTAGGACTAGTCCGATACAATGAGCAGTTCTTC; cdr3_aa: CSAKGLGLVRYNEQFF; j_call: TRBJ2-1; v_call: TRBV20-1; d_call: TRBD2; clone_size: few
cdr3_nt: TGTGCCAGCAGCTTAGCCGGTAGGAACACTGAAGCTTTCTTT; cdr3_aa: CASSLAGRNTEAFF; j_call: TRBJ1-1; v_call: TRBV7-6; d_call: NA; clone_size: once
cdr3_nt: TGCGCCAGCAGCTCGAAAGGACAGGGGTTAGGGGGCACTGAAGCTTTCTTT; cdr3_aa: CASSSKGQGLGGTEAFF; j_call: TRBJ1-1; v_call: TRBV5-1; d_call: TRBD1; clone_size: NA
cdr3_nt: TGTGCCAGCACCTCGGGACTAGCGGGAGGAATGGCGGAGACCCAGTACTTC; cdr3_aa: CASTSGLAGGMAETQYF; j_call: TRBJ2-5; v_call: TRBV12-3/TRBV12-4; d_call: TRBD2; clone_size: NA
cdr3_nt: TGTGCCAGCAGCTTAGTGGTGGGGGGCCTTTCGGATACGCAGTATTTT; cdr3_aa: CASSLVVGGLSDTQYF; j_call: TRBJ2-3; v_call: TRBV7-2; d_call: NA; clone_size: few
cdr3_nt: TGTGCCAGCAGGGCGGACCCAAGGGATGGCTACACCTTC; cdr3_aa: CASRADPRDGYTF; j_call: TRBJ1-2; v_call: TRBV12-3/TRBV12-4; d_call: NA; clone_size: NA
cdr3_nt: TGCAGTGCTTCTCCAGGACAGCCGCTCCCCCAGAGGGGGGAAAAACTGTTTTTT; cdr3_aa: CSASPGQPLPQRGEKLFF; j_call: TRBJ1-4; v_call: TRBV20-1; d_call: NA; clone_size: NA
cdr3_nt: TGCGCCAGCAGACGACAGGGGGCGAGAGGTGAAAAACTGTTTTTT; cdr3_aa: CASRRQGARGEKLFF; j_call: TRBJ1-4; v_call: TRBV5-1; d_call: TRBD1; clone_size: NA
cdr3_nt: TGCAGCGTTGGGGGGGACAGGCCTTACAATGAGCAGTTCTTC; cdr3_aa: CSVGGDRPYNEQFF; j_call: TRBJ2-1; v_call: TRBV29-1; d_call: TRBD1; clone_size: NA
cdr3_nt: TGCGCCAGCAGCTTACCCACCGGGACCGGGGGCTACGAGCAGTACTTC; cdr3_aa: CASSLPTGTGGYEQYF; j_call: TRBJ2-7; v_call: TRBV5-1; d_call: NA; clone_size: few
cdr3_nt: TGTGCCAGCAGTGACGAGGGGGCGAGCACTGAAGCTTTCTTT; cdr3_aa: CASSDEGASTEAFF; j_call: TRBJ1-1; v_call: TRBV6-1; d_call: TRBD1; clone_size: NA
cdr3_nt: TGTGCCAGTAGTATCGTTACCAGCACAGATACGCAGTATTTT; cdr3_aa: CASSIVTSTDTQYF; j_call: TRBJ2-3; v_call: TRBV19; d_call: NA; clone_size: NA
cdr3_nt: TGCAGCGTCGACGGGGGGCAGGGCGAGTACAATGAGCAGTTCTTC; cdr3_aa: CSVDGGQGEYNEQFF; j_call: TRBJ2-1; v_call: TRBV29-1; d_call: NA; clone_size: NA
cdr3_nt: TGTGCCAGCAGCCCCCGAGGGCTAGCGAGCTACAATGAGCAGTTCTTC; cdr3_aa: CASSPRGLASYNEQFF; j_call: TRBJ2-1; v_call: TRBV16; d_call: NA; clone_size: NA
cdr3_nt: TGCAGCGTCGGGGTCTCAGGGAAAGAGACCCAGTACTTC; cdr3_aa: CSVGVSGKETQYF; j_call: TRBJ2-5; v_call: TRBV29-1; d_call: NA; clone_size: NA
cdr3_nt: TGTGCCAGCAAAGCCACAGGGGGTCCCTACTACGAGCAGTACTTC; cdr3_aa: CASKATGGPYYEQYF; j_call: TRBJ2-7; v_call: TRBV27; d_call: TRBD1; clone_size: NA
cdr3_nt: TGTGCCAGCAGCCCATCCGGACTAGCGGGGGCTTCTGGGCAGTTCTTC; cdr3_aa: CASSPSGLAGASGQFF; j_call: TRBJ2-1; v_call: TRBV9; d_call: TRBD2; clone_size: few
cdr3_nt: TGCGCCAGCAGCCCGGAGGGACAGGGGTACGAGCAGTACTTC; cdr3_aa: CASSPEGQGYEQYF; j_call: TRBJ2-7; v_call: TRBV5-1; d_call: TRBD1; clone_size: many
cdr3_nt: TGTGCCAGCAGTGACCCGGGACGGATCACAGATACGCAGTATTTT; cdr3_aa: CASSDPGRITDTQYF; j_call: TRBJ2-3; v_call: TRBV6-1; d_call: NA; clone_size: NA
cdr3_nt: TGCAGTGCTAGAGTGTCTGGGAGGGGCGAGCAGTACTTC; cdr3_aa: CSARVSGRGEQYF; j_call: TRBJ2-7; v_call: TRBV20-1; d_call: TRBD2; clone_size: NA
cdr3_nt: TGTGCCAGCAGCACTAGTCCCACAGATACGCAGTATTTT; cdr3_aa: CASSTSPTDTQYF; j_call: TRBJ2-3; v_call: TRBV6-4; d_call: NA; clone_size: NA
cdr3_nt: TGCAGCGCCCGTCGGGGGCTAATTATGAACACTGAAGCTTTCTTT; cdr3_aa: CSARRGLIMNTEAFF; j_call: TRBJ1-1; v_call: TRBV29-1; d_call: NA; clone_size: NA
cdr3_nt: TGTGCCAGCAGCTTTCAATGGACAGGGGGCACAGATACGCAGTATTTT; cdr3_aa: CASSFQWTGGTDTQYF; j_call: TRBJ2-3; v_call: TRBV7-3; d_call: TRBD1; clone_size: NA
cdr3_nt: TGTGCCAGCAGCTTAAGACGGGAGAAGGACTACGAGCAGTACTTC; cdr3_aa: CASSLRREKDYEQYF; j_call: TRBJ2-7; v_call: TRBV7-9; d_call: NA; clone_size: NA
cdr3_nt: TGCAGTGCTCACTCGACTAGCGGGATCAGAAATGAGCAGTTCTTC; cdr3_aa: CSAHSTSGIRNEQFF; j_call: TRBJ2-1; v_call: TRBV20-1; d_call: TRBD2; clone_size: NA
cdr3_nt: TGTGCCAGCAGTTTACTAGCGGGTGTAAACGGGAATGAGCAGTTCTTC; cdr3_aa: CASSLLAGVNGNEQFF; j_call: TRBJ2-1; v_call: TRBV6-2/TRBV6-3; d_call: TRBD2; clone_size: few
cdr3_nt: TGCAGCACCCGCGGTGGAATAAGCAATGAGCAGTTCTTC; cdr3_aa: CSTRGGISNEQFF; j_call: TRBJ2-1; v_call: TRBV29-1; d_call: NA; clone_size: NA
cdr3_nt: TGCGCCAGCAGATCCAGGACTAGCGGGACAGATACGCAGTATTTT; cdr3_aa: CASRSRTSGTDTQYF; j_call: TRBJ2-3; v_call: TRBV4-3; d_call: TRBD2; clone_size: NA
cdr3_nt: TGTGCCAGCAGTTCCAAGCCCGGACAGCGCGTAAACACTGAAGCTTTCTTT; cdr3_aa: CASSSKPGQRVNTEAFF; j_call: TRBJ1-1; v_call: TRBV6-6; d_call: NA; clone_size: NA
cdr3_nt: TGCAGTGCTAGTCGACTAGCGTCTTTGCATGAGCAGTTCTTC; cdr3_aa: CSASRLASLHEQFF; j_call: TRBJ2-1; v_call: TRBV20-1; d_call: TRBD2; clone_size: NA
cdr3_nt: TGTGCCATCAGTGAGCCTGGTTCAGGGTCCAGGTACGAGCAGTACTTC; cdr3_aa: CAISEPGSGSRYEQYF; j_call: TRBJ2-7; v_call: TRBV10-3; d_call: NA; clone_size: few
cdr3_nt: TGCGCCAGCAGCTCCCCGCTCGGGCAGTTCTTC; cdr3_aa: CASSSPLGQFF; j_call: TRBJ2-1; v_call: TRBV5-1; d_call: NA; clone_size: NA
cdr3_nt: TGTGCCAGCAGCTTTGGGGGGGGGTCAAATGAGCAGTACTTC; cdr3_aa: CASSFGGGSNEQYF; j_call: TRBJ2-5; v_call: TRBV5-5; d_call: TRBD2; clone_size: NA
cdr3_nt: TGTGTCAGCAGTTACGACAGGTCGCCCATGCTCGACGAGCAGTACTTC; cdr3_aa: CVSSYDRSPMLDEQYF; j_call: TRBJ2-7; v_call: TRBV6-5; d_call: NA; clone_size: NA
cdr3_nt: TGTGCCAGCACCGAAACAGGGGGTAGTTACGAGCAGTACTTC; cdr3_aa: CASTETGGSYEQYF; j_call: TRBJ2-7; v_call: TRBV12-3/TRBV12-4; d_call: TRBD1; clone_size: NA
cdr3_nt: TGTGCCAGCAGTTCAATCGACAGGGGGAACACTGAAGCTTTCTTT; cdr3_aa: CASSSIDRGNTEAFF; j_call: TRBJ1-1; v_call: TRBV7-6; d_call: TRBD1; clone_size: NA
cdr3_nt: TGCAGCGCCTACGGGGAGACAGGGTGGAAGTATTTT; cdr3_aa: CSAYGETGWKYF; j_call: TRBJ2-3; v_call: TRBV29-1; d_call: TRBD1; clone_size: NA
cdr3_nt: TGTGCCAGCAGCCCTCGACTAGCGGGAGGGCCGGAGGTCTACAATGAGCAGTTCTTC; cdr3_aa: CASSPRLAGGPEVYNEQFF; j_call: TRBJ2-1; v_call: TRBV9; d_call: TRBD2; clone_size: NA
cdr3_nt: TGCGCCAGCAGCTTGGGGGGGCTTCGGCAAGAGACCCAGTACTTC; cdr3_aa: CASSLGGLRQETQYF; j_call: TRBJ2-5; v_call: TRBV5-1; d_call: NA; clone_size: few
cdr3_nt: TGTGCCACCAGTGATAACACCCCAACTTTGGGCAATGAGCAGTTCTTC; cdr3_aa: CATSDNTPTLGNEQFF; j_call: TRBJ2-1; v_call: TRBV24-1; d_call: NA; clone_size: few
cdr3_nt: TGTGCCAGCAGATCTGCCTATTACGAGCAGTACTTC; cdr3_aa: CASRSAYYEQYF; j_call: TRBJ2-7; v_call: TRBV12-3/TRBV12-4; d_call: NA; clone_size: few
cdr3_nt: TGTGCCAGCAGCTTTACCGACAGGGGGGGAGATACGCAGTATTTT; cdr3_aa: CASSFTDRGGDTQYF; j_call: TRBJ2-3; v_call: TRBV7-9; d_call: TRBD1; clone_size: NA
cdr3_nt: TGTGCCAGCAGCCTGGTGTCAGGGGGCATTGGCTATGGCTACACCTTC; cdr3_aa: CASSLVSGGIGYGYTF; j_call: TRBJ1-2; v_call: TRBV5-5; d_call: TRBD1; clone_size: NA
cdr3_nt: TGCAGCGTCGGGACAGGGGGCTCCTACGAGCAGTACTTC; cdr3_aa: CSVGTGGSYEQYF; j_call: TRBJ2-7; v_call: TRBV29-1; d_call: TRBD1; clone_size: many
cdr3_nt: TGTGCCAGCAGTTTGAAAGGGTGGGGCTACACCTTC; cdr3_aa: CASSLKGWGYTF; j_call: TRBJ1-2; v_call: TRBV12-3/TRBV12-4; d_call: NA; clone_size: NA
cdr3_nt: TGTGCCAGCAGCCTTCCCGGGACAACTGATAACAATGAGCAGTTCTTC; cdr3_aa: CASSLPGTTDNNEQFF; j_call: TRBJ2-1; v_call: TRBV3-1; d_call: NA; clone_size: few
cdr3_nt: TGTGCCAGCAGCAGTGGGGGGCCATCCCAGTTCTTC; cdr3_aa: CASSSGGPSQFF; j_call: TRBJ2-1; v_call: TRBV7-9; d_call: NA; clone_size: NA
cdr3_nt: TGTGCCAGCAGCCAAGTGTCGGACCTCGAGCGTGGCTACACCTTC; cdr3_aa: CASSQVSDLERGYTF; j_call: TRBJ1-2; v_call: TRBV4-2; d_call: NA; clone_size: once